This entry lists 8 T cell receptor beta chains sequenced from one sample in a study of blood T cell repertoires in COVID-19. Clones were read by immunoSEQ multiplex PCR, and TCRdb kept only the in-frame ones, dropping some. This table has under 200,000 clones, about 82% appearing once. The specimen was PBMCs or T cells enriched from blood (not recorded which). Receptors were obtained from a middle-aged man with acute COVID-19.

CDR3 in amino acids: CASSPRSDTQYF. CDR3 bases: TGTGCCAGCAGCCCCCGTTCAGATACGCAGTATTTT. The chain is built from TRBV11-2 and TRBJ2-3, with D unclear. Germline lookup yields CDR1 SGHAT and CDR2 FQNNGV. The CDR3 totals 12 residues. V was shortened by 5 bases and J by 4 bases, with 7 bases between the two germline ends. The full variable domain, rest sourced from reference TRBV11-2 and TRBJ2-3, is EAGVAQSPRYKIIEKRQSVAFWCNPISGHATLYWYQQILGQGPKLLIQFQNNGVVDDSQLPKDRFSAERLKGVDSTLKIQPAKLEDSAVYLCASSPRSDTQYFGPGTRLTVL.

The chain links TRBV7-2 to TRBJ1-1, with D maybe TRBD1 (6 bases). CDR3 length: 13 residues. Per the germline V gene, CDR1 is SGHTA and CDR2 is FQGNSA. V shed 5 bases and J shed 3 bases, with 10 bases lying between them. Here the CDR3 reads CASSMHRDTEAFF. The CDR3, as DNA: TGTGCCAGCAGCATGCACAGGGACACTGAAGCTTTCTTT.

This sequence joins TRBV27 and TRBJ2-3; 10 positions agree with TRBD2. The trim removed 5 bases at V and 4 bases at J, leaving 6 bases unmatched. The CDR3 has 15 amino acids. CDR1 and CDR2 (germline): MNHEY, SMNVEV (reference sequence). The CDR3 DNA reads as TGTGCCAGCAGTGTGTTAGCGGGGGGCGCAGATACGCAGTATTTT. It codes for CASSVLAGGADTQYF.

J is TRBJ1-2 and V is TRBV30; D ambiguous. The CDR3 contains 13 residues. Between the trimmed V and J ends, which lost 2 bases and 5 bases, there was a span of 12 bases. CDR1 GTSNPN and CDR2 SVGIG come from the germline V gene (reference sequence). CDR3 residues: CAWSSSDIYGYTF. The CDR3 nucleotides read TGTGCCTGGAGTAGCAGCGATATTTATGGCTACACCTTC.

The rearrangement links TRBV5-4 to TRBJ2-1; TRBD2 aligns across 14 bases. Trimming cost V 5 bases and J 5 bases; bases outside gene matches: 3. This CDR3 region has 15 residues. Germline CDR1 SGHNT, CDR2 YYREEE (reference sequence). The CDR3 loop reads CASRGTSGSNNEQFF. The DNA for the CDR3 is TGTGCCAGCAGAGGGACTAGCGGGAGTAACAATGAGCAGTTCTTC.

In its sample, this clone was seen a few times. V and J are TRBV28 and TRBJ2-4; 11 bases fit TRBD2. The germline gives CDR1 MDHEN, CDR2 SYDVKM. With 3 bases clipped from V and 3 bases from J, the junction kept 10 bases outside the gene matches. The CDR3 totals 18 residues. The CDR3 sequence is CASSFSTSGTEDKNIQYF. For the CDR3, the DNA is TGTGCCAGCAGTTTCTCGACTAGCGGGACCGAGGACAAAAACATTCAGTACTTC. The variable domain in full, with the rest retrieved from reference TRBV28 and TRBJ2-4, is DVKVTQSSRYLVKRTGEKVFLECVQDMDHENMFWYRQDPGLGLRLIYFSYDVKMKEKGDIPEGYSVSREKKERFSLILESASTNQTSMYLCASSFSTSGTEDKNIQYFGAGTRLSVL.

This chain joins TRBV7-2 and TRBJ2-5; the D gene is possibly TRBD1 (5 bases). Germline V gene lookup returns CDR1 SGHTA and CDR2 FQGNSA. Trimming cost V 1 base and J 4 bases, with 19 bases left between them. This CDR3 comprises 17 residues. Written as DNA, the CDR3 is TGTGCCAGCAGCTTAGAAGGGGTGGGCCCGCTGGTAGAGACCCAGTACTTC. Its protein product is CASSLEGVGPLVETQYF.

J is TRBJ2-1 and V is TRBV2; TRBD1 aligns across 10 bases. V gave up 9 bases and J gave up 7 bases; unmatched junction bases: 12. The CDR3 runs 15 residues. CDR1 is SNHLY, CDR2 FYNNEI, per germline. The CDR3: CARKRPGQGWNEQFF. DNA of the CDR3: TGTGCCAGAAAACGACCGGGACAGGGGTGGAATGAGCAGTTCTTC.